This T cell receptor (beta chain) was observed in a study of response to subunit inactivated influenza vaccine. Study results and caveats: With each seasonal influenza vaccination, the authors suggested, few new T cells are recruited.

The CDR3 is 15 residues long. With 3 bases clipped from V and 4 bases from J, the junction kept 7 bases outside the gene matches. In germline, CDR1 is MGHRA, CDR2 YSYEKL. This clonotype was seen a handful of times. Its target is unknown. Each CDR3 protein gets one entry after TCRdb re-called the RT-PCR reads with MiXCR. The sample lists some 800,000 distinct CDR3 sequences, roughly 20% occurring once. The receptor was isolated from a man aged 45-65 years who received an inactivated influenza vaccine. The sequencing used PBMCs from blood, collected roughly 5 days after vaccination. The V gene is TRBV4-1, the J gene TRBJ1-2, with 8 bases aligning to TRBD1. The DNA for the CDR3 is TGCGCCAGCAGCCAGGGGATAACAGGGGGCTATGGCTACACCTTC. Its translation: CASSQGITGGYGYTF.